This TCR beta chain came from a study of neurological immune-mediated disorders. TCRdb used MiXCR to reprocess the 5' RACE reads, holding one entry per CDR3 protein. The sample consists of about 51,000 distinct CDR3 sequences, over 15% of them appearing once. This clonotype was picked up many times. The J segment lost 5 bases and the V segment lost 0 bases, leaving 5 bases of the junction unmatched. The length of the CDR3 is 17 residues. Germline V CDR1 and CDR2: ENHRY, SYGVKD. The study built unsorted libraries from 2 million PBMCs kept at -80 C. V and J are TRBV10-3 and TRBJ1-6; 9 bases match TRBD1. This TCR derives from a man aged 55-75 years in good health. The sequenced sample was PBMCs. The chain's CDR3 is CAISESSGQGNNSPLHF. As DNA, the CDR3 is TGTGCCATCAGTGAGTCGTCGGGACAGGGAAATAATTCACCCCTCCACTTT.